Shown below are 31 T cell receptor beta chains from a single sample sequenced in a study of molecular identifiers for immune sequencing clone quantification. TCRdb independently ran MiXCR on the PCR reads; one entry per CDR3 protein. The profile covers a few hundred thousand distinct CDR3 sequences, with about a quarter appearing a single time and around 0.79% taken by the ten largest. The sample consisted of naive CD8+ T cells from blood, with Jurkat cell RNA spiked in. Noted subset: FACS-sorted CD8+CD4-CCR7+CD45RA+ naive T cells. The receptors here all came from a human donor in good health. Some libraries in this study had Jurkat cell RNA spiked in.

The chain carries TRBV14 and TRBJ2-1; D is possibly TRBD1 (6 bases). Germline-derived CDR1 and CDR2 are SGHDN and FVKESK. The V and J ends lost 1 base and 1 base respectively, with 11 bases between them. This CDR3 comprises 16 residues. The CDR3 DNA is TGTGCCAGCAGCCAAGGCGCAGGGGTTTCCTACAATGAGCAGTTCTTC. Translating it yields CASSQGAGVSYNEQFF.

The chain uses TRBV4-3 and TRBJ2-2; 7 bases align to TRBD1. In germline, CDR1 is LGHNA, CDR2 YSLEER. J was trimmed by 4 bases and V by 3 bases; bases with no gene match: 5. This CDR3 region has 15 residues. CDR3 sequence: CASSQDGTATGELFF. The DNA of the CDR3 is TGCGCCAGCAGCCAGGATGGGACAGCCACCGGGGAGCTGTTTTTT.

The chain recombines TRBV5-4 with TRBJ2-7; possible D gene TRBD2, 5 bases. Germline V gene lookup returns CDR1 SGHNT and CDR2 YYREEE (reference sequence). The CDR3 sequence is 11 residues long. Trimming shortened V by 1 base and J by 7 bases, and 6 bases separated the two germline ends. CDR3 residues: CASSLRREQYF. The CDR3 bases are TGTGCCAGCAGCTTGAGGAGGGAGCAGTACTTC. The variable domain in full, completed from reference TRBV5-4 and TRBJ2-7, reads ETGVTQSPTHLIKTRGQQVTLRCSSQSGHNTVSWYQQALGQGPQFIFQYYREEENGRGNFPPRFSGLQFPNYSSELNVNALELDDSALYLCASSLRREQYFGPGTRLTVT.

This CDR3 reads CASRLGTASTDTQYF. In nucleotides, the CDR3 is TGTGCCAGCAGGCTTGGGACAGCTAGCACAGATACGCAGTATTTT. The chain carries TRBV27 and TRBJ2-3; 7 bases agree with TRBD1. V lost 6 bases to trimming and J lost 0 bases; unmatched junction nucleotides: 6. The CDR3 loop spans 15 amino acids. Germline lookup yields CDR1 MNHEY and CDR2 SMNVEV (reference sequence).

The chain recombines TRBV7-9 with TRBJ1-5; the match to TRBD1 covers 7 bases. The ends lost 5 bases at V and 12 bases at J; junction bases unmatched: 7. The CDR3 contains 12 residues. Germline values: CDR1 SEHNR, CDR2 FQNEAQ (reference sequence). CDR3 protein: CASSLNDRDQHF. The CDR3 DNA follows: TGTGCCAGCAGCCTAAATGACAGGGACCAGCATTTT.

This clonotype has ten or more counts. The chain employs TRBV30 and TRBJ1-1; D remains ambiguous. CDR3 length equals 12 residues. The ends were cut back, 1 base at V and 8 bases at J, with 11 bases in the middle. Looked up from germline, CDR1 is GTSNPN and CDR2 is SVGIG (reference sequence). The DNA for the CDR3 is TGTGCCTGGAGTGACTTGGCAGTAGAAGCTTTCTTT. It specifies CAWSDLAVEAFF.

At least ten counts were recorded for this clonotype. The CDR3 here is CASSHPLAISSYNEQFF. CDR3 bases: TGTGCCAGCAGCCACCCTCTAGCGATAAGCTCCTACAATGAGCAGTTCTTC. The chain recombines TRBV11-2 with TRBJ2-1; possible D gene TRBD2, 6 bases. V dropped 5 bases and J dropped 0 bases, with 17 bases sitting between them. Germline loops: CDR1 SGHAT, CDR2 FQNNGV. The CDR3 consists of 17 residues.

To note about this clonotype: A much more abundant neighbour one base away suggests this may be a read error. The V and J genes are TRBV7-2 and TRBJ1-1, with D unclear. This CDR3 spans 11 amino acids. V lost 5 bases and J lost 12, with 13 bases in between. The germline CDR1 and CDR2 sequences are SGHTA and FQGNSA. CDR3 residues: CASSTGPGPFF. The CDR3 DNA is TGTGCCAGCAGCACCGGACCGGGCCCTTTCTTT. The variable domain in full, with the rest retrieved from reference TRBV7-2 and TRBJ1-1, is GAGVSQSPSNKVTEKGKDVELRCDPISGHTALYWYRQSLGQGLEFLIYFQGNSAPDKSGLPSDRFSAERTGGSVSTLTIQRTQQEDSAVYLCASSTGPGPFFGQGTRLTVV.

Concerning this clonotype: A single base separates this from a much larger clone, so it may be a read error. The CDR3 does not close with the conserved phenylalanine or tryptophan, likely indicating a read error. The CDR3 loop is CASSDWYEQYS. CDR3 nucleotides: TGTGCCAGCAGTGATTGGTACGAGCAGTACTCC. The V call is TRBV2, the J call TRBJ2-7; D uncertain. The V gene's germline CDR1 is SNHLY and CDR2 FYNNEI. The V and J ends lost 3 bases and 4 bases respectively, with 4 bases between them. The CDR3 contains 11 residues.

This clonotype has ten or more counts. This chain joins TRBV28 and TRBJ2-7; D unclear. This CDR3 has 13 residues. Trimming stripped 5 bases from V and 0 bases from J, with 8 bases between. Germline assignment: CDR1 MDHEN and CDR2 SYDVKM. This CDR3 is CASSESSSYEQYF. In DNA form, the CDR3 reads TGTGCCAGCAGTGAGTCGAGCTCCTACGAGCAGTACTTC.

The CDR3 DNA reads TGCAGTGCTAAACAGGGTTTTGGCAATCAGCCCCAGCATTTT. The encoded protein is CSAKQGFGNQPQHF. The V and J genes are TRBV20-1 and TRBJ1-5, with D perhaps matching TRBD1 (6 bases). Germline V gives CDR1 DFQATT, CDR2 SNEGSKA (reference sequence). There are 14 residues in the CDR3. V was pared by 4 bases and J by 2 bases, with 12 bases between.

This clonotype was detected ten times or more. This sequence joins TRBV11-2 and TRBJ2-5; no reliable D call. CDR1 and CDR2 from the germline V gene are SGHAT and FQNNGV. This CDR3 region has 12 residues. The V end lost 0 bases, the J end lost 7 bases, and 6 bases lay between the germline ends. The DNA for the CDR3 is TGTGCCAGCAGCTTAGACGGTCGGACCCAGTACTTC. Translating it yields CASSLDGRTQYF.

The gene calls are TRBV6-2 or TRBV6-3 and TRBJ2-3; D is unclear. The germline V gene has CDR1 MNHEY and CDR2 SVGEGT. V was cut by 8 bases and J by 2 bases, with 17 bases left in between. This CDR3 is built from 15 residues. The CDR3 sequence is CASRPPEENTDTQYF. As DNA, the CDR3 is TGTGCCAGCCGCCCCCCCGAGGAAAACACAGATACGCAGTATTTT.

As regards this clonotype: A much larger clone differs from this one at a single base, so this may be a read error. The chain combines TRBV30 with TRBJ2-6; maybe TRBD1 (5 bases). This CDR3 region has 14 residues. Germline V gene lookup returns CDR1 GTSNPN and CDR2 SVGIG (reference sequence). The CDR3 DNA is TGTGCCTGGAGCCTCGGATCTGGGGCCAACATCCTGACTTTC. It codes for CAWSLGSGANILTF.

Turning to this clonotype: It may be a read error: a sequence one base away is much more abundant. The rearrangement links TRBV7-2 to TRBJ2-7; TRBD2 matches 7 bases. This CDR3 is 15 amino acids long. Per the germline V gene, CDR1 is SGHTA and CDR2 is FQGNSA. The CDR3 DNA follows: TGTGCCGGCAGCATCGTAGCGGGCGGTACCTACGAGCAGTACTTC. It yields the protein CAGSIVAGGTYEQYF. Complete variable domain (other parts from reference TRBV7-2 and TRBJ2-7): GAGVSQSPSNKVTEKGKDVELRCDPISGHTALYWYRQSLGQGLEFLIYFQGNSAPDKSGLPSDRFSAERTGGSVSTLTIQRTQQEDSAVYLCAGSIVAGGTYEQYFGPGTRLTVT.

The chain combines TRBV7-6 with TRBJ1-3; D is undetermined. V lost 2 bases and J 0 bases, leaving 20 bases between the germline ends. The CDR3 totals 19 residues. Germline values: CDR1 SGHVS, CDR2 FNYEAQ. The chain's CDR3 is CASSLMGQAIRLSGNTIYF. The CDR3 coding sequence is TGTGCCAGCAGCTTAATGGGTCAGGCTATCAGACTCTCTGGAAACACCATATATTTT.

This clonotype was seen only a few times. Its ends do not fully match the called genes, so a read error is possible. The chain couples TRBV7-7 to TRBJ2-1, with a weak D call TRBD2 (5 bases). Per germline, CDR1 SSHAT and CDR2 FNYEAQ (reference sequence). The CDR3 is 13 residues long. This chain's CDR3 is CASSPTERGEQFF. The CDR3 nucleotides are TGTGCTAGCAGCCCCACCGAGAGAGGGGAGCAGTTCTTC.

This clonotype was picked up a small number of times. The rearrangement uses TRBV20-1 and TRBJ2-7, with 8 nucleotides matching TRBD1. The V gene end was trimmed by 1 base and the J gene end by 5 bases; junction bases not matched to a gene: 4. Germline V gene data show CDR1 as DFQATT and CDR2 as SNEGSKA (reference sequence). CDR3 length: 13 residues. The CDR3 reads CSARGQGAHEQYF. DNA for the CDR3: TGCAGTGCTAGAGGGCAGGGGGCCCACGAGCAGTACTTC.

The chain employs TRBV6-5 and TRBJ2-7; 7 bases align to TRBD1. The ends lost 2 bases at V and 2 bases at J; junction bases unmatched: 6. Germline V CDR1 and CDR2: MNHEY, SVGAGI. The CDR3 length is 15 residues. The DNA for the CDR3 is TGTGCCAGCAGTTACCAGGGTCAGGGGGCCTACGAGCAGTACTTC. This sequence encodes CASSYQGQGAYEQYF.

The table lists this clonotype with a few counts. The chain employs TRBV7-2 and TRBJ1-5; D is unresolved. This CDR3 region has 15 residues. V was shortened by 4 bases and J by 2 bases, with 12 bases between the two germline ends. Germline assignment: CDR1 SGHTA and CDR2 FQGNSA. The CDR3 sequence: CASSSLDGGNQPQHF. In DNA, the CDR3 is TGTGCCAGCAGCTCCCTGGACGGGGGCAATCAGCCCCAGCATTTT.

The chain couples TRBV3-1 to TRBJ1-1; unclear D gene. The CDR3 runs to 14 residues. Germline loops: CDR1 LGHDT, CDR2 YNNKEL (reference sequence). V lost 4 bases and J lost 7, with 16 bases in between. CDR3 DNA sequence: TGTGCCAGCAGCCCGCGGGAGGCAACCCTTGAAGCTTTCTTT. Its translation is CASSPREATLEAFF.

This clonotype has more than one count but fewer than ten. The genes are TRBV29-1 and TRBJ2-7, with D perhaps given as TRBD1 or TRBD2 (6 bases each). This CDR3 has 13 residues. Looked up from germline, CDR1 is SQVTM and CDR2 is ANQGSEA. V lost 4 bases and J lost 4, with 14 bases in between. CDR3 amino acids: CSVGGGRRYEQYF. The CDR3 nucleotides read TGCAGCGTTGGTGGGGGGCGCCGTTACGAGCAGTACTTC.

The table lists this clonotype with a few counts. V and J are TRBV6-2 or TRBV6-3 and TRBJ2-7; TRBD2 matches at 15 bases. J gave up 6 bases and V 4 bases, and 13 bases lay outside the gene matches. There are 18 residues in the CDR3. In germline, CDR1 is MNHEY, CDR2 SVGEGT. CDR3 bases: TGTGCCAGCAGTTCGTTTTCGGGACTAGCGGGAGGACTCGGCGAGCAGTACTTC. It translates to CASSSFSGLAGGLGEQYF.

Notes on this clonotype: The conserved final phenylalanine or tryptophan is absent from the CDR3, which likely points to a read error. CDR3 bases: TGTGCCAGAAGTACCGGGGTAACCGTAACCTACGAGCAGTACATA. Translated, it gives CARSTGVTVTYEQYI. This chain connects TRBV19 to TRBJ2-7; D is perhaps TRBD2 (5 bases). This CDR3 contains 15 residues. In germline, CDR1 is LNHDA, CDR2 SQIVND (reference sequence).

This clonotype has only a few counts. The gene calls are TRBV12-3 or TRBV12-4 and TRBJ2-5; 7 positions agree with TRBD1. With V trimmed by 8 bases and J by 4 bases, 13 bases remained unmatched. CDR3 length equals 15 residues. The CDR3 is CASSAGTDKGETQYF. The CDR3 DNA reads as TGTGCCAGCTCTGCCGGGACAGATAAGGGAGAGACCCAGTACTTC.

The table lists this clonotype with a few counts. The chain employs TRBV5-1 and TRBJ2-1; 12 positions match TRBD2. CDR3 length equals 18 residues. The V gene end was trimmed by 4 bases and the J gene end by 4 bases; junction bases not matched to a gene: 12. In germline, CDR1 is SGHRS, CDR2 YFSETQ. CDR3 amino acids: CASSTPGLAGVIYNEQFF. CDR3 sequence (DNA): TGCGCCAGCAGCACCCCGGGACTAGCGGGTGTTATATACAATGAGCAGTTCTTC.

Comment on this clonotype: Just one base apart from a much larger clone, this may be a read error. The chain employs TRBV4-1 and TRBJ1-5; D gene ambiguous. Germline CDR1 and CDR2: MGHRA and YSYEKL. This CDR3 contains 15 residues. The CDR3 nucleotides are TGCGCCACCAGCCAACATGGCCAGGTCAATCAGCCCCAGCATTTT. Protein: CATSQHGQVNQPQHF.

The chain employs TRBV7-2 and TRBJ2-7, with D tentatively TRBD2 (6 bases). The CDR3 runs 13 residues. V was clipped by 7 bases and J by 3 bases, with 13 bases between them. Germline CDR1 reads SGHTA; CDR2 reads FQGNSA. Here the CDR3 DNA reads TGTGCCAGCAACCCAGGGACTGGCTACGAGCAGTACTTC. Amino acid sequence: CASNPGTGYEQYF.

The V call is TRBV11-2, the J call TRBJ2-5; D possibly corresponds to TRBD1 (5 bases). CDR3 length equals 14 residues. Between the trimmed V and J ends, which lost 5 bases and 1 base, there was a span of 11 bases. CDR1 is SGHAT, CDR2 FQNNGV, per germline. The CDR3 loop reads CASSIRQIQETQYF. CDR3 DNA: TGTGCCAGCAGCATCAGACAGATCCAAGAGACCCAGTACTTC.

CDR3 nucleotides: TGTGCCAGCAGCGGTCGGGGACTCTATGGCTACACCTTC. This sequence encodes CASSGRGLYGYTF. The rearrangement links TRBV9 to TRBJ1-2; perhaps TRBD1 as D (5 bases). The germline gives CDR1 SGDLS, CDR2 YYNGEE. V lost 3 bases and J lost 4, with 10 bases in between. The CDR3 is 13 residues long.

This clonotype appeared a few times. The gene calls are TRBV20-1 and TRBJ2-3; 11 positions agree with TRBD2. The V gene end was trimmed by 6 bases and the J gene end by 2 bases; junction bases not matched to a gene: 4. Germline V lookup: CDR1 DFQATT, CDR2 SNEGSKA (reference sequence). The CDR3 covers 14 residues. CDR3 sequence (DNA): TGCAGTGCCCGACTAGCGGGACCCACAGATACGCAGTATTTT. Protein product: CSARLAGPTDTQYF.